The following is a T cell receptor beta chain sequence with its context. No antigen is known for it. The method was immunoSEQ multiplex PCR; TCRdb's version includes in-frame clones alone and lacks a portion of them. There are more than 85,000 clones in the sample; 80% to 95% occur only once, and around 1.6% lies in the top ten. Autoimmune disease history or systemic immunosuppression disqualified patients. Blood sampling took place at baseline, cycle 4 day 1, and cycle 7 day 1. This sample was taken from a study of OX40 agonist ivuxolimab in advanced cancers. Germline V gene data show CDR1 as SGDLS and CDR2 as YYNGEE. This CDR3 is built from 14 residues. Trimming removed 2 bases from V and 7 bases from J, with 15 bases in between. Points from the study as a whole: CD8+ T cells showed, on average, more clonal expansion than CD4+ cells.

Specimen: CD4+ or CD8+ T cells sorted from blood, collected in a trial of the OX40 agonist ivuxolimab. The chain combines TRBV9 with TRBJ1-1, with D perhaps TRBD1 (5 bases). This receptor was taken from an adult with an advanced solid tumor such as melanoma, head and neck, liver or kidney cancer. CDR3 nucleotides: TGTGCCAGCAGCGTCGCCCTGCAGGGTGTTGAAGCTTTCTTT. Its protein is CASSVALQGVEAFF.